This entry is about one T cell receptor (beta chain). Its antigen is still unknown. The data were taken from a study of blood T cells in healthy people across ages. This CDR3 has 15 amino acids. Trimming took off 6 bases at V and 0 bases at J, with 14 bases between the two ends. CDR1 and CDR2 (germline): MNHEY, SVGAGI. For the second PCR, which ran for about 7 to 12 cycles, a sample-barcoded 5' primer and a J-beta primer mix were used. TCRdb recomputed calls from the 5' RACE reads with MiXCR, one row per CDR3 protein. The sample includes more than 650,000 distinct CDR3 sequences, about 26% of them seen just once. Study-level results: Compared with aged donors, long-lived donors showed fewer expanded clones, suggesting selection.

This sample also belongs to another study, concerning T cells of mothers and their children.

This chain joins TRBV6-5 and TRBJ1-2; unclear D gene. The source material was blood. This receptor was taken from a boy between 10 and 17 years old in good health. CDR3 amino acids: CASSLVWDSNYGYTF. The CDR3 DNA reads TGTGCCAGCAGCCTCGTGTGGGATTCTAACTATGGCTACACCTTC.